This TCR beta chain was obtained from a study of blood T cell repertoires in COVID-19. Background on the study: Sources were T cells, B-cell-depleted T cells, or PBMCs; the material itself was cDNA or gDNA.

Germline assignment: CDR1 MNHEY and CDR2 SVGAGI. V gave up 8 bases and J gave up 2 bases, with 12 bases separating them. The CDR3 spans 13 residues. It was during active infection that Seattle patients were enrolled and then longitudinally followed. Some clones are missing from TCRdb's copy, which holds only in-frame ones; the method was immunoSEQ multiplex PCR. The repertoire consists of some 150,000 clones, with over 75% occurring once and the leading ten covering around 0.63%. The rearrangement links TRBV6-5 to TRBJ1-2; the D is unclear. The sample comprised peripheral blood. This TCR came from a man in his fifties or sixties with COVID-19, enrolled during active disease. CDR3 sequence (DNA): TGTGCCAGCTTATCCAGTTTAAACTATGGCTACACCTTC. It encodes CASLSSLNYGYTF.